These 32 T cell receptor beta chains were sequenced from one sample in a study of regulatory T cells in long-lasting Graves disease. The time point denotes: newly diagnosed GD, antithyroid drugs for less than 3 months. RNA from PBMCs was the source of the TCR library. The TCR beta library used iRepertoire HTBI primers with Arm-PCR amplification of CDR3. TCRdb fed the multiplex PCR reads into MiXCR, producing one record per CDR3 protein. This table has approximately 560,000 distinct CDR3 sequences, about 16% appearing once. These same records also appear under a second study, on T cells in Graves' hyperthyroidism and ophthalmopathy.

Sequenced here: peripheral blood mononuclear cells (PBMCs), sampled at new diagnosis, from a patient treated with antithyroid drugs. The receptors were gathered from a man aged 18 to 35 with Graves disease.

This clonotype turned up a few times. The V gene is TRBV15, the J gene TRBJ1-4, with 7 bases that match TRBD1. V dropped 3 bases and J dropped 5; count of bases not matched to a gene: 3. The CDR3 spans 14 residues. CDR1 and CDR2 from the germline V gene are LNHNV and YYDKDF (reference sequence). CDR3 coding DNA: TGTGCCACCAGCAGGGCGGGACAGAATGAAAAACTGTTTTTT. Translation gives CATSRAGQNEKLFF.

The chain carries TRBV20-1 and TRBJ2-3; 11 bases map to TRBD2. This CDR3 comprises 16 residues. CDR1 is DFQATT and CDR2 is SNEGSKA in the germline V gene (reference sequence). With V trimmed by 6 bases and J by 3 bases, 11 bases remained unmatched. As DNA, the CDR3 is TGCAGTGCGAGCTCACCCACTAGCGGGAGAACAGATACGCAGTATTTT. Translation gives CSASSPTSGRTDTQYF.

In its sample, this clonotype was seen many times. V gene TRBV28 combines with J gene TRBJ2-3, with D maybe TRBD1 (5 bases). This CDR3 contains 15 residues. Germline CDR1 and CDR2: MDHEN and SYDVKM. The V gene lost 2 bases and the J gene lost 2 bases, with 11 bases spanning the gap. The CDR3 sequence is CASSLQAGHTDTQYF. The CDR3 coding sequence is TGTGCCAGCAGTTTACAGGCCGGACACACAGATACGCAGTATTTT.

V gene TRBV19 combines with J gene TRBJ1-5, with D possibly being TRBD1 (5 bases). Trimming pared 5 bases from V and 1 base from J, leaving 12 bases between. Germline assignment: CDR1 LNHDA and CDR2 SQIVND (reference sequence). CDR3 size: 15 residues. In DNA, the CDR3 is TGTGCCAGTAGTGCGGGGCAGCGGAGCAATCAGCCCCAGCATTTT. Its protein product is CASSAGQRSNQPQHF. The variable domain in full, completed from reference TRBV19 and TRBJ1-5, reads DGGITQSPKYLFRKEGQNVTLSCEQNLNHDAMYWYRQDPGQGLRLIYYSQIVNDFQKGDIAEGYSVSREKKESFPLTVTSAQKNPTAFYLCASSAGQRSNQPQHFGDGTRLSIL.

The rearrangement links TRBV27 to TRBJ1-1, with 10 bases matching TRBD1. Germline V gives CDR1 MNHEY, CDR2 SMNVEV (reference sequence). Losses at the gene ends were 5 bases for V and 4 bases for J; bases not matched to a gene: 10. The CDR3 extends over 16 amino acids. CDR3 in amino acids: CASSPGTGVLSTEAFF. CDR3 coding DNA: TGTGCCAGCAGTCCCGGGACAGGGGTACTGAGCACTGAAGCTTTCTTT.

This chain links TRBV2 with TRBJ2-4, with a weak D call TRBD2 (5 bases). Between the trimmed V and J ends, which lost 5 bases and 3 bases, there was a span of 11 bases. The CDR3 is 14 amino acids. Per germline, CDR1 SNHLY and CDR2 FYNNEI. The CDR3 nucleotides read TGTGCCAGCAGTCTACGGGATTTCAAAAACATTCAGTACTTC. This gives the protein CASSLRDFKNIQYF.

This clonotype appeared once. The J gene is TRBJ2-3, the V gene TRBV19, with D perhaps TRBD1 (7 bases). Trimming stripped 3 bases from V and 5 bases from J, with 12 bases between. The V gene's germline CDR1 is LNHDA and CDR2 SQIVND (reference sequence). The CDR3 runs to 14 residues. The CDR3 loop reads CASSMYRGGDTQYF. For the CDR3, the DNA is TGTGCCAGTAGTATGTACAGGGGAGGAGATACGCAGTATTTT.

V usage is TRBV9 and J usage is TRBJ2-1; 14 bases match TRBD2. The CDR3 sequence is 18 residues long. Germline V gives CDR1 SGDLS, CDR2 YYNGEE. Unmatched junction bases numbered 8, after V lost 4 bases and J lost 2 bases. The CDR3: CASSPRTSGRTAYNEQFF. For the CDR3, the DNA is TGTGCCAGCAGCCCCCGGACTAGCGGGAGGACCGCCTACAATGAGCAGTTCTTC.

This clonotype has a handful of counts. CDR3 amino acids: CSATFGGQNTEAFF. CDR3 DNA: TGCAGTGCAACCTTCGGGGGACAGAACACTGAAGCTTTCTTT. The genes are TRBV20-1 and TRBJ1-1; perhaps TRBD1 as D (6 bases). Germline V lookup: CDR1 DFQATT, CDR2 SNEGSKA (reference sequence). This CDR3 has 14 amino acids. The germline V and J ends were trimmed by 6 bases and 1 base, with 15 bases remaining between them.

This clonotype was counted ten times or more. The rearrangement links TRBV6-2 or TRBV6-3 to TRBJ2-3; D is ambiguous. CDR3 length: 17 residues. Trimming stripped 5 bases from V and 0 bases from J, with 18 bases between. CDR1 and CDR2 from the germline V gene are MNHEY and SVGEGT. As DNA, the CDR3 is TGTGCCAGCAGTCCGTTTTCTTTTTCCCTGAGCACAGATACGCAGTATTTT. This sequence encodes CASSPFSFSLSTDTQYF.

This clonotype was counted once. The J gene is TRBJ1-4, the V gene TRBV6-2 or TRBV6-3; D not certain. In germline, CDR1 is MNHEY, CDR2 SVGEGT. This CDR3 comprises 13 residues. Trimming left V 10 bases short and J 0 bases short, with 9 bases between. This chain's CDR3 is CATLDATNEKLFF. DNA of the CDR3: TGTGCCACCCTGGATGCAACTAATGAAAAACTGTTTTTT.

This clonotype was detected ten times or more. The V and J genes are TRBV2 and TRBJ2-3; weak D call: TRBD2 (6 bases). CDR3 length: 14 residues. The V gene lost 8 bases and the J gene lost 0 bases, with 12 bases spanning the gap. The germline CDR1 and CDR2 sequences are SNHLY and FYNNEI. DNA of the CDR3: TGTGCCAGCTTCGTAAGCGGGAGCACAGATACGCAGTATTTT. This sequence encodes CASFVSGSTDTQYF.

In this sample, this clonotype turned up many times. The rearrangement uses TRBV27 and TRBJ1-4; TRBD1 aligns across 7 bases. The J segment lost 3 bases and the V segment lost 6 bases, leaving 7 bases of the junction unmatched. The germline CDR1 and CDR2 sequences are MNHEY and SMNVEV (reference sequence). The CDR3 is 15 residues long. The chain's CDR3 is CASRPTGWANEKLFF. The CDR3 DNA is TGTGCCAGCAGGCCGACAGGGTGGGCTAATGAAAAACTGTTTTTT.

This clonotype was seen just once. This sequence may be a read error, since a much larger clone differs from it by one base. This chain links TRBV6-2 or TRBV6-3 with TRBJ1-4, with TRBD1 identical over 8 bases. The germline gives CDR1 MNHEY, CDR2 SVGEGT. This CDR3 contains 15 residues. V lost 6 bases, J lost 7 bases, and 10 bases stayed unmatched. The CDR3 DNA follows: TGTGCCAGCAGCTCCCAGGGGGCTAAGGGTGAAAAACTGTTTTTT. As protein: CASSSQGAKGEKLFF.

A few counts support this clonotype. This chain uses TRBV29-1 with TRBJ2-7; the D gene could be TRBD1 or TRBD2 (5 bases each). V lost 7 bases to trimming and J lost 0 bases, with 13 bases between them. The CDR3 has 13 amino acids. Germline V CDR1 and CDR2: SQVTM, ANQGSEA. CDR3 bases: TGCAGCGCAACCGGGACCCCCTCCTACGAGCAGTACTTC. Its translation: CSATGTPSYEQYF.

The J gene is TRBJ2-3, the V gene TRBV3-1; D call uncertain. Per germline, CDR1 LGHDT and CDR2 YNNKEL (reference sequence). Trimming took 3 bases from V and 0 from J, leaving 16 bases between them. CDR3 length: 17 amino acids. The DNA for the CDR3 is TGTGCCAGCAGCCAGATTGGCGGAAAGACTAGCACAGATACGCAGTATTTT. Translated, it gives CASSQIGGKTSTDTQYF.

Remarks on this clonotype: A read error is possible here, since a much larger clone lies one base away. The gene calls are TRBV12-3 or TRBV12-4 and TRBJ2-5, with D possibly being TRBD2 (5 bases). The CDR3 runs to 14 residues. CDR3 sequence: CASSSDSKLEGQCF. Here the CDR3 DNA reads TGTGCCAGCAGCTCGGACTCTAAACTAGAGGGCCAGTGCTTC.

The CDR3 bases are TGTGCCAGTAGTATACAGGCAGACTATGGCTACACCTTC. Its translation is CASSIQADYGYTF. The chain carries TRBV19 and TRBJ1-2, with unresolved D. Germline CDR1 LNHDA, CDR2 SQIVND (reference sequence). This CDR3 is 13 amino acids long. The germline V and J ends were trimmed by 2 bases and 3 bases, with 7 bases remaining between them.

Ten or more counts support this clonotype. The V and J genes are TRBV7-9 and TRBJ2-1; TRBD2 might be the D (6 bases). Trimming shortened V by 5 bases and J by 9 bases, and 14 bases separated the two germline ends. Per germline, CDR1 SEHNR and CDR2 FQNEAQ (reference sequence). This CDR3 has 13 residues. CDR3 DNA sequence: TGTGCCAGCAGCGCGGGACTCCCGGGTGAGCAGTTCTTC. Its protein product is CASSAGLPGEQFF.

There are many counts of this clonotype. V gene TRBV7-2 combines with J gene TRBJ1-5; D might be TRBD1 (6 bases). Germline V gene sequence: CDR1 SGHTA, CDR2 FQGNSA. The CDR3 has 15 amino acids. Trimming removed 5 bases at V and 0 bases at J, with 11 bases between. The CDR3, as DNA: TGTGCCAGCAGCAGGACAGTATATAGCAATCAGCCCCAGCATTTT. Translated, it gives CASSRTVYSNQPQHF.

This clonotype was counted a few times. V usage is TRBV6-1 and J usage is TRBJ2-7; D could derive from TRBD1 or TRBD2 (5 bases each). The CDR3 has 13 amino acids. V gave up 7 bases and J gave up 3 bases, with 13 bases separating them. Per the germline V gene, CDR1 is MNHNS and CDR2 is SASEGT. The CDR3 reads CASTDEGSYEQYF. The DNA for the CDR3 is TGTGCCAGCACCGACGAGGGGAGCTACGAGCAGTACTTC.

V gene TRBV27 combines with J gene TRBJ2-2; D remains unclear. This CDR3 comprises 16 residues. Trimming took 3 bases from V and 1 from J, leaving 12 bases between them. The germline V gene encodes CDR1 MNHEY and CDR2 SMNVEV (reference sequence). DNA of the CDR3: TGTGCCAGCAGTTTTGCCCTAGATCTGAACACCGGGGAGCTGTTTTTT. It specifies CASSFALDLNTGELFF.

In this sample, this clonotype turned up many times. J is TRBJ2-1 and V is TRBV28; tentatively, D is TRBD2 (7 bases). Germline V gene lookup returns CDR1 MDHEN and CDR2 SYDVKM. The CDR3 consists of 16 residues. Trimming shortened V by 2 bases and J by 15 bases, and 26 bases separated the two germline ends. The CDR3 protein is CASSLRSSAGEGGLFF. As DNA, the CDR3 is TGTGCCAGCAGTTTACGGAGTAGCGCCGGGGAGGGGGGTCTGTTCTTC.

This clonotype occurred a few times. The chain employs TRBV20-1 and TRBJ1-5, with 7 bases aligning to TRBD1. Per the germline V gene, CDR1 is DFQATT and CDR2 is SNEGSKA (reference sequence). The CDR3 has 14 residues. V shed 5 bases, J shed 3 bases, and the junction held 7 bases outside the gene matches. DNA of the CDR3: TGCAGTGCTTTTAGGACAGGACTCAATCAGCCCCAGCATTTT. Its translation is CSAFRTGLNQPQHF.

This clonotype showed up many times. The chain joins TRBV7-9 to TRBJ2-3, with TRBD2 matching 11 bases. The CDR3 is 19 residues long. V shed 5 bases, J shed 1 base, and the junction held 14 bases outside the gene matches. The germline CDR1 and CDR2 sequences are SEHNR and FQNEAQ (reference sequence). In DNA form, the CDR3 reads TGTGCCAGCAGCCAAACTAGCGGGAGTTCCCTCTGGGGCACAGATACGCAGTATTTT. This encodes CASSQTSGSSLWGTDTQYF.

On this clonotype itself: This may arise from a read error, as a much more abundant clone is one base away. The CDR3 reads CASSTGQIADTQYF. CDR3 nucleotides: TGTGCCAGCAGCACAGGACAGATCGCAGATACGCAGTATTTT. The chain has TRBV7-9 and TRBJ2-3; possibly TRBD1 for D (6 bases). This CDR3 has 14 residues. Germline lookup yields CDR1 SEHNR and CDR2 FQNEAQ (reference sequence). Trimming cost V 5 bases and J 4 bases, with 13 bases left between them.

This clonotype has ten or more counts. The chain combines TRBV18 with TRBJ1-5, with D hard to call. This CDR3 comprises 16 residues. V lost 2 bases to trimming and J lost 7 bases, with 18 bases between them. CDR1 is KGHSH, CDR2 LQKENI, per germline. The CDR3 DNA reads as TGTGCCAGCTCACCAGCGGATATGGGTTGGAGCCAGCCCCAGCATTTT. Protein sequence: CASSPADMGWSQPQHF.

The rearrangement links TRBV27 to TRBJ1-2; 7 positions agree with TRBD1. Germline CDR1 and CDR2: MNHEY and SMNVEV (reference sequence). There are 15 residues in the CDR3. The junction had 11 bases not matched to a gene; V was cut back by 3 bases and J by 7 bases. The CDR3 reads CASSLTGLALGGYTF. CDR3 DNA sequence: TGTGCCAGCAGTTTGACAGGGTTGGCGCTTGGTGGCTACACCTTC.

This clonotype showed up many times. This chain joins TRBV5-1 and TRBJ1-1, with 7 bases identical to TRBD1. Germline CDR1 and CDR2: SGHRS and YFSETQ. Losses at the gene ends were 1 base for V and 0 bases for J; bases not matched to a gene: 6. This CDR3 has 16 amino acids. The CDR3 loop reads CASSLMMTGLNTEAFF. The CDR3 DNA sequence: TGCGCCAGCAGCTTGATGATGACAGGGTTGAACACTGAAGCTTTCTTT.

In this sample, this clonotype turned up once. A much larger clonotype is one base distant, so this may be a read error. This chain uses TRBV28 with TRBJ2-7; the D call may be TRBD1 or TRBD2 (5 bases each). The CDR3 length is 13 residues. Germline CDR1 reads MDHEN; CDR2 reads SYDVKM. Trimming stripped 3 bases from V and 5 bases from J, with 11 bases between. Written as DNA, the CDR3 is TGTGCCAGCAGTTTTGGCAGGGAGAACGAGCAGTACTTC. It translates to CASSFGRENEQYF.

The chain carries TRBV29-1 and TRBJ1-1, with TRBD1 matching over 8 bases. The trim removed 7 bases at V and 1 base at J, leaving 5 bases unmatched. Germline V CDR1 and CDR2: SQVTM, ANQGSEA. CDR3 length: 13 residues. The CDR3 protein is CSARDRPNTEAFF. In DNA form, the CDR3 reads TGCAGCGCTAGGGACAGGCCGAACACTGAAGCTTTCTTT.

This clonotype was seen a handful of times. The chain employs TRBV27 and TRBJ2-7; no reliable D call. Trimming shortened V by 5 bases and J by 2 bases, and 13 bases separated the two germline ends. The CDR3 loop spans 14 amino acids. Germline loops: CDR1 MNHEY, CDR2 SMNVEV (reference sequence). The DNA of the CDR3 is TGTGCCAGCAGTCCCCGGTCCCCTGCCTACGAGCAGTACTTC. Protein: CASSPRSPAYEQYF.